This T cell receptor (beta chain) was sequenced for a study of blood T cells in healthy people across ages. With a J-beta primer mix and a sample-barcoded 5' primer, a second PCR ran about 7 to 11 cycles. In TCRdb, the 5' RACE reads were re-called with MiXCR into one record per CDR3 protein. The sample records about 900,000 distinct CDR3 sequences, 45% to 50% being singletons. This CDR3 is 15 amino acids long. Germline values: CDR1 LGHNA, CDR2 YNFKEQ. V lost 1 base to trimming and J lost 2 bases; unmatched junction nucleotides: 1. The sequencing input was blood. V usage is TRBV4-2 and J usage is TRBJ2-3; 9 nucleotides match TRBD2. The TCR comes from a man aged 25-40 years in good health. CDR3 coding DNA: TGTGCCAGCAGCCAAGCTAGCGGGGTCACAGATACGCAGTATTTT. Protein product: CASSQASGVTDTQYF.